A selection of T cell receptor beta chains follows, all from one sample in a study of blood T cell repertoires in COVID-19. The assay was immunoSEQ multiplex PCR, and TCRdb's table has in-frame clones only and misses some. Here the sample spans some 170,000 clones, more than 85% being singletons. The sample comprised PBMCs or T cells enriched from blood (not recorded which). These receptor sequences come from a human donor with acute COVID-19. The donor label of this sample is uncertain. The CDR3 runs from the conserved cysteine through the conserved F or W. The D gene is left open where the match is weak. Expanded clones get a size class; other rows say once, few or many, or leave the size out.

length,V,J,D,size,CDR3,DNA
15,TRBV4-1,TRBJ2-3,.,.,CASSPSGYSTDTQYF,TGCGCCAGCAGCCCTTCGGGGTATAGCACAGATACGCAGTATTTT
13,TRBV6-5,TRBJ2-5,.,.,CASSYIRSKTQYF,TGTGCCAGCAGTTACATCAGGTCCAAGACCCAGTACTTC
13,TRBV2,TRBJ2-1,.,.,CASSDTNYNEQFF,TGTGCCAGCAGTGACACTAACTACAATGAGCAGTTCTTC
15,TRBV7-2,TRBJ2-6,.,once,CASSLTVSGANVLTF,TGTGCCAGCAGCCTCACAGTGTCTGGGGCCAACGTCCTGACTTTC
13,TRBV3-1/TRBV3-2,TRBJ1-2,.,.,CASSQGQGYGYTF,TGTGCCAGCAGCCAAGGGCAGGGCTATGGCTACACCTTC
15,TRBV5-1,TRBJ1-4,.,once,CASSWLTGLNEKLFF,TGCGCCAGCAGCTGGCTGACAGGTCTCAATGAAAAACTGTTTTTT
11,TRBV6-5,TRBJ2-7,.,.,CATKSGYEQYF,TGTGCCACCAAATCAGGCTACGAGCAGTACTTC
14,TRBV4-3,TRBJ2-2,.,once,CASSHGMNTGELFF,TGCGCCAGCAGTCACGGGATGAACACCGGGGAGCTGTTTTTT
18,TRBV4-1,TRBJ2-4,.,.,CASSPPLAQGRAKNIQYF,TGCGCCAGCAGCCCCCCACTTGCACAGGGGAGGGCCAAAAACATTCAGTACTTC
14,TRBV5-1,TRBJ2-3,.,.,CASSHRWSTDTQYF,TGCGCCAGCAGTCATAGATGGAGCACAGATACGCAGTATTTT
13,TRBV9,TRBJ2-2,.,.,CASSVVETGELFF,TGTGCCAGCAGCGTAGTAGAAACCGGGGAGCTGTTTTTT
13,TRBV12-3/TRBV12-4,TRBJ1-5,.,.,CASSFGGNQPQHF,TGTGCCAGCAGTTTTGGCGGGAATCAGCCCCAGCATTTT
15,TRBV19,TRBJ1-1,TRBD1,.,CASSIEGTGNTEAFF,TGTGCCAGTAGTATAGAAGGGACAGGGAACACTGAAGCTTTCTTT
13,TRBV28,TRBJ1-1,.,.,CASTGRVNTEAFF,TGTGCCAGCACTGGCAGGGTGAACACTGAAGCTTTCTTT
14,TRBV9,TRBJ2-3,.,.,CASSVGDYTDTQYF,TGTGCCAGCAGCGTAGGAGATTACACAGATACGCAGTATTTT
16,TRBV11-2,TRBJ2-7,TRBD1,.,CASSLEVTGFFYEQYF,TGTGCCAGCAGCTTAGAAGTGACAGGGTTTTTTTACGAGCAGTACTTC
17,TRBV7-9,TRBJ1-1,.,.,CASSVMRGWLMNTEAFF,TGTGCCAGCAGCGTAATGCGGGGGTGGTTGATGAACACTGAAGCTTTCTTT
13,TRBV19,TRBJ1-1,.,.,CASRSHENTEAFF,TGTGCCAGTAGGTCACACGAGAACACTGAAGCTTTCTTT
13,TRBV5-1,TRBJ2-5,.,.,CASSPQQLETQYF,TGCGCCAGCAGCCCCCAACAGCTAGAGACCCAGTACTTC
17,TRBV18,TRBJ1-5,.,.,CASSPSERGYSNQPQHF,TGTGCCAGCTCACCCTCTGAAAGGGGGTATAGCAATCAGCCCCAGCATTTT
16,TRBV12-5,TRBJ1-4,.,.,CASGLVLGSSNEKLFF,TGTGCTAGTGGTTTGGTACTAGGAAGCTCTAATGAAAAACTGTTTTTT
13,TRBV9,TRBJ1-2,.,.,CASSRDLSYGYTF,TGTGCCAGCAGTCGGGACTTATCCTATGGCTACACCTTC
13,TRBV11-2,TRBJ1-1,TRBD1,.,CASSFTGGTEAFF,TGTGCCAGCAGCTTCACAGGGGGCACTGAAGCTTTCTTT
14,TRBV19,TRBJ1-6,TRBD1,.,CASSLSDRAAPLHF,TGTGCCAGTAGTCTTTCGGACAGGGCTGCACCCCTCCACTTT
14,TRBV10-3,TRBJ2-3,TRBD2,.,CAIRSGGGTDTQYF,TGTGCCATCCGATCAGGCGGGGGGACAGATACGCAGTATTTT
16,TRBV7-9,TRBJ1-1,.,.,CASSTISPPGGTEAFF,TGTGCCAGCAGCACAATCTCCCCCCCGGGAGGCACTGAAGCTTTCTTT
15,TRBV7-3,TRBJ2-3,.,.,CASSFQGGSTDTQYF,TGTGCCAGCAGCTTCCAGGGTGGGAGCACAGATACGCAGTATTTT
15,TRBV30,TRBJ1-1,.,.,CAWSSDSHGNTEAFF,TGTGCCTGGAGTTCCGACTCCCATGGGAACACTGAAGCTTTCTTT
18,TRBV9,TRBJ2-3,TRBD2,.,CASSALGLAGGHTDTQYF,TGTGCCAGCAGCGCCCTAGGACTAGCGGGGGGCCACACAGATACGCAGTATTTT
14,TRBV30,TRBJ1-4,TRBD1,few,CASGARDRPEKLFF,TGTGCCTCCGGGGCCCGGGACAGACCTGAAAAACTGTTTTTT
18,TRBV19,TRBJ1-5,.,.,CGSAVEDSGGYSNQPQHF,TGTGGTTCAGCGGTGGAGGACAGCGGTGGGTATAGCAATCAGCCCCAGCATTTT
14,TRBV6-5,TRBJ2-3,.,.,CASSFNSWADTQYF,TGTGCCAGCAGTTTCAATTCGTGGGCCGATACGCAGTATTTT
13,TRBV7-3,TRBJ2-2,.,once,CASSLKGAGELFF,TGTGCCAGCAGCTTAAAGGGGGCCGGGGAGCTGTTTTTT
12,TRBV2,TRBJ2-1,.,.,CASSSRENEQFF,TGTGCCAGCTCTTCCCGGGAAAATGAGCAGTTCTTC
15,TRBV18,TRBJ1-1,.,.,CASSRIDGWNTEAFF,TGTGCCAGCTCGAGGATAGACGGATGGAACACTGAAGCTTTCTTT
14,TRBV7-9,TRBJ1-1,.,.,CASSPGHPNTEAFF,TGTGCCAGCAGCCCGGGACACCCGAACACTGAAGCTTTCTTT
18,TRBV6-6,TRBJ2-3,.,.,CASSHRIPGQGATDTQYF,TGTGCCAGCAGTCACCGTATTCCCGGTCAGGGTGCGACAGATACGCAGTATTTT
14,TRBV12-5,TRBJ1-1,.,.,CASGLVLPPTEAFF,TGTGCTAGTGGTTTGGTACTTCCCCCCACTGAAGCTTTCTTT
14,TRBV5-1,TRBJ1-2,.,.,CASSLYQGAYGYTF,TGCGCCAGCAGCTTGTACCAGGGTGCCTATGGCTACACCTTC
19,TRBV5-6,TRBJ2-2,.,.,CASSPVISPERANTGELFF,TGTGCCAGCAGTCCTGTGATTAGCCCAGAACGAGCGAACACCGGGGAGCTGTTTTTT
14,TRBV30,TRBJ1-5,.,once,CAWSLAHRNQPQHF,TGTGCCTGGTCCCTAGCTCACCGAAATCAGCCCCAGCATTTT
16,TRBV13,TRBJ2-7,TRBD2,once,CASSLPAAGGADEQYF,TGTGCCAGCAGCTTACCCGCTGCGGGGGGGGCTGACGAGCAGTACTTC
15,TRBV19,TRBJ1-2,TRBD1,.,CASSMRGGEDYGYTF,TGTGCCAGTAGTATGCGAGGGGGCGAGGACTATGGCTACACCTTC
15,TRBV11-2,TRBJ1-2,TRBD1,few,CASSRQGGVGYGYTF,TGTGCCAGCAGCCGACAGGGGGGTGTTGGGTATGGCTACACCTTC
12,TRBV4-2,TRBJ1-1,.,.,CASAHQNTEAFF,TGTGCCAGCGCCCACCAGAACACTGAAGCTTTCTTT
16,TRBV5-1,TRBJ2-3,TRBD2,.,CASSLEVRGGLNTQYF,TGCGCCAGCAGCTTGGAAGTGCGGGGGGGCCTAAATACGCAGTATTTT
18,TRBV7-9,TRBJ1-3,TRBD1,.,CASSSKRDRGSWGNTIYF,TGTGCCAGCAGCTCTAAGCGCGACAGGGGTTCGTGGGGAAACACCATATATTTT
15,TRBV29-1,TRBJ2-2,.,.,CSVHPGGTHTGELFF,TGCAGCGTTCATCCCGGGGGGACACACACCGGGGAGCTGTTTTTT
13,TRBV6-6,TRBJ2-3,TRBD2,.,CASGAGGEDTQYF,TGTGCCAGCGGGGCGGGGGGAGAAGATACGCAGTATTTT
14,TRBV13,TRBJ1-1,.,.,CASSLATGFGEAFF,TGTGCCAGCAGCTTAGCGACAGGATTTGGGGAAGCTTTCTTT
14,TRBV13,TRBJ1-6,.,.,CASSLQGRGAPLHF,TGTGCCAGCAGCTTACAGGGGCGAGGGGCACCCCTCCACTTT
15,TRBV30,TRBJ1-6,.,.,CARTLTRDNVSPLHF,TGTGCCCGGACCCTTACGAGGGATAATGTTTCACCCCTCCACTTT
15,TRBV5-1,TRBJ2-5,TRBD2,.,CASSLSGGVQETQYF,TGCGCCAGCAGCTTAAGCGGGGGTGTACAAGAGACCCAGTACTTC
13,TRBV7-2,TRBJ2-2,TRBD1,.,CASRMTGAGELFF,TGTGCCAGCAGAATGACAGGGGCCGGGGAGCTGTTTTTT
17,TRBV6-6,TRBJ2-2,.,.,CASSRPAVRETTGELFF,TGTGCCAGCAGCCGACCAGCTGTCAGGGAAACAACCGGGGAGCTGTTTTTT
16,TRBV24-1,TRBJ2-3,.,.,CATSDQTRQKADTQYF,TGTGCCACCAGTGACCAGACTAGACAAAAGGCAGATACGCAGTATTTT
16,TRBV5-4,TRBJ2-6,.,.,CASSLEASSGANVLTF,TGTGCCAGCAGCTTGGAAGCAAGCTCTGGGGCCAACGTCCTGACTTTC
14,TRBV28,TRBJ1-5,.,.,CASSALAPDQPQHF,TGTGCCAGCAGTGCTTTGGCTCCAGATCAGCCCCAGCATTTT